This T cell receptor beta chain stems from a study of tumor and adjacent non-tumor tissue in lung cancer. CDR3 size: 15 residues. Germline V gives CDR1 MNHEY, CDR2 SVGEGT. The library came from three nested PCR rounds adapted from ARM-PCR protocols. Using its own MiXCR run on the multiplex PCR reads, TCRdb lists one record per CDR3 protein. The data contain about 80,000 distinct CDR3 sequences, about two thirds of them singletons. Concerning this clonotype: Its target is not known. The junction does not match germline at one end; this may be a read error.

Broader study findings: Tumor TCR diversity, when higher, was linked to shorter survival.

This sample's RNA came from whole unsorted tissue. This TCR derives from a woman in her 70s with non-small cell lung cancer. This sequence joins TRBV6-2 or TRBV6-3 and TRBJ2-1; perhaps D is TRBD1 or TRBD2 (5 bases each). Sample: lung tumor tissue. CDR3 residues: CTSRVGLSSYNEQFF. Written as DNA, the CDR3 is TGTACCAGCAGGGTCGGACTGTCTTCCTACAATGAGCAGTTCTTC.